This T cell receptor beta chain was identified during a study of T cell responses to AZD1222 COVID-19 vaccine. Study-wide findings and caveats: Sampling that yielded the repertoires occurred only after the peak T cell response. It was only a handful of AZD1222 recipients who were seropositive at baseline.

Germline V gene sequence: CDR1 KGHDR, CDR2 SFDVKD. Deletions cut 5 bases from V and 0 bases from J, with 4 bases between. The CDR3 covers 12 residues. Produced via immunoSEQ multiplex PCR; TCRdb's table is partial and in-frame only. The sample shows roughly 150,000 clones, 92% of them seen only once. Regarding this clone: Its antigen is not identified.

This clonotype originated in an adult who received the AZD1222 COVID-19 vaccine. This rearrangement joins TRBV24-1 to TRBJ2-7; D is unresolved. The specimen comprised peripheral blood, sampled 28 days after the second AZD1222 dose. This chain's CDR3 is CATSADSYEQYF. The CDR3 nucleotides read TGTGCCACCAGTGCGGACTCCTACGAGCAGTACTTC.